This T cell receptor beta chain was captured by sequencing in a study of blood T cells in healthy people across ages. Study context: About one barcoded TCR beta cDNA was captured per two T cells.

Each sample gave at least 6.5 million isolated PBMCs. This clonotype was counted between two and nine times. A sample-barcoded 5' primer and a J-beta primer mix were used in a second PCR of roughly 7 to 11 cycles. Each cDNA molecule was tagged by a template-switch adaptor with 12 random nucleotides. TCRdb re-called the 5' RACE reads with MiXCR, one entry per CDR3 protein. The sample carries hundreds of thousands of distinct CDR3 sequences, around a fifth recorded once. This CDR3 is 13 amino acids long. Germline CDR1 is DFQATT and CDR2 is SNEGSKA (reference sequence). Trimming took 6 bases from V and 4 from J; bases not matched to a gene: 5.

The chain has TRBV20-1 and TRBJ1-4; 7 nucleotides align to TRBD1. Sequences were obtained from blood. The receptor's source is a man aged 65 to 79 in good health. The CDR3 DNA sequence: TGCAGTGCGGAGACAGGGAATAATGAAAAACTGTTTTTT. It yields the protein CSAETGNNEKLFF.